This entry is about one T cell receptor (beta chain). Its antigen remains unknown. The source of the sample is a study of PD-L1 blockade in urothelial cancer. Whole-study context: Dosed intravenously at 1,200 mg every 3 weeks, atezolizumab was initiated by patients in the mid-2010s. Across blood samples, T cells had a median count of 141,255.

The assay was immunoSEQ multiplex PCR, and TCRdb's table has in-frame clones only and misses some. The table shows more than 90,000 clones, with 75% to 95% occurring only once. The sample's time point: peripheral blood 6 weeks after treatment start. Study results and caveats: By 3 weeks, tumor-associated blood clones had expanded more in durable-benefit patients. Patients with below-median pretreatment blood clonality survived longer.

There are 15 residues in the CDR3. V was shortened by 3 bases and J by 0 bases, with 12 bases between the two germline ends. Germline V gives CDR1 SGHTA, CDR2 FQGNSA. The gene calls are TRBV7-2 and TRBJ2-7; tentative D call: TRBD2 (6 bases). The receptor was derived from a man in his sixties with urothelial cancer. The sequences come from PBMCs, collected around atezolizumab (anti-PD-L1) treatment. CDR3 bases: TGTGCCAGCAGCTTGTATGGGCGGGACTCCTACGAGCAGTACTTC. The encoded protein is CASSLYGRDSYEQYF.